The next 17 T cell receptor beta chains were all read from a single sample in a study of blood T cell repertoires in COVID-19. Assay used: immunoSEQ multiplex PCR; TCRdb lists only in-frame clones, some missing. This sample has approximately 120,000 clones, with over 60% found just once. Material for sequencing was peripheral blood. These receptors originate from a human donor in a cohort sampled during active or convalescent COVID-19.

The V call is TRBV10-2, the J call TRBJ2-5, with 8 bases fitting TRBD2. The germline V gene encodes CDR1 WSHSY and CDR2 SAAADI. Unmatched junction bases numbered 4, after V lost 8 bases and J lost 5 bases. The CDR3 contains 12 residues. CDR3 DNA sequence: TGCGCCAGCGGGGGCGGGGGGGAGACCCAGTACTTC. This sequence encodes CASGGGGETQYF.

The gene calls are TRBV18 and TRBJ2-5; either TRBD1 or TRBD2 may fit D (6 bases each). Trimming pared 6 bases from V and 5 bases from J, leaving 16 bases between. This CDR3 region has 14 residues. CDR1 is KGHSH, CDR2 LQKENI, per germline. CDR3 in DNA: TGTGCCAGCTCCCCAGGGGCGGGGATTGAGACCCAGTACTTC. It encodes CASSPGAGIETQYF.

The chain recombines TRBV19 with TRBJ2-3; a possible D gene is TRBD1 (5 bases). Trimming shortened V by 6 bases and J by 3 bases, and 13 bases separated the two germline ends. The CDR3 spans 14 residues. Germline lookup yields CDR1 LNHDA and CDR2 SQIVND (reference sequence). CDR3 sequence (DNA): TGTGCCAGTAGCATTCAGGGCGTAACAGATACGCAGTATTTT. Encoded protein: CASSIQGVTDTQYF.

J is TRBJ1-5 and V is TRBV28, with a weak D call TRBD1 (6 bases). CDR1 MDHEN and CDR2 SYDVKM come from the germline V gene. The CDR3 extends over 14 amino acids. Trimming removed 2 bases at V and 1 base at J, with 6 bases between. In DNA form, the CDR3 reads TGTGCCAGCAGTTTAGACAGGAGCAATCAGCCCCAGCATTTT. This encodes CASSLDRSNQPQHF.

The rearrangement joins TRBV6-4 to TRBJ2-1; TRBD1 matches 10 bases. Germline CDR1 and CDR2: MRHNA and SNTAGT. Losses at the gene ends were 0 bases for V and 3 bases for J; bases not matched to a gene: 2. The CDR3 runs to 16 residues. CDR3 protein: CASSDSRTGGYNEQFF. The CDR3 DNA reads TGTGCCAGCAGTGACTCGCGGACAGGGGGCTACAATGAGCAGTTCTTC.

This clone showed up just a few times. The chain is built from TRBV2 and TRBJ1-2, with TRBD1 as a possible D gene (5 bases). The CDR3 length is 15 residues. Trimming left V 5 bases short and J 0 bases short, with 13 bases between. CDR1 is SNHLY and CDR2 is FYNNEI in the germline V gene. The CDR3 coding sequence is TGTGCCAGCAGTAGGAGTGGGGGGGCTAACTATGGCTACACCTTC. Translated: CASSRSGGANYGYTF.

The chain carries TRBV15 and TRBJ1-2; 7 nucleotides line up with TRBD1. The germline V gene encodes CDR1 LNHNV and CDR2 YYDKDF (reference sequence). This CDR3 has 14 amino acids. After removal of 6 bases from V and 4 bases from J, the junction contained 8 bases not matched to a gene. The CDR3 is CATRKQGGVYGYTF. In DNA, the CDR3 is TGTGCCACCAGGAAGCAGGGGGGCGTCTATGGCTACACCTTC. The whole variable domain, remainder taken from reference TRBV15 and TRBJ1-2, is DAMVIQNPRYQVTQFGKPVTLSCSQTLNHNVMYWYQQKSSQAPKLLFHYYDKDFNNEADTPDNFQSRRPNTSFCFLDIRSPGLGDTAMYLCATRKQGGVYGYTFGSGTRLTVV.

This chain uses TRBV7-9 with TRBJ2-1; D is perhaps TRBD2 (5 bases). The CDR3 is made up of 17 amino acids. V was cut by 4 bases and J by 0 bases, with 16 bases left in between. CDR1 SEHNR and CDR2 FQNEAQ come from the germline V gene (reference sequence). CDR3 in amino acids: CASSSMTSGGSYNEQFF. CDR3 coding DNA: TGTGCCAGCAGCTCAATGACCAGCGGTGGCTCCTACAATGAGCAGTTCTTC. Full variable domain (remainder filled in from reference TRBV7-9 and TRBJ2-1): DTGVSQNPRHKITKRGQNVTFRCDPISEHNRLYWYRQTLGQGPEFLTYFQNEAQLEKSRLLSDRFSAERPKGSFSTLEIQRTEQGDSAMYLCASSSMTSGGSYNEQFFGPGTRLTVL.

The chain joins TRBV28 to TRBJ2-7, with TRBD1 identical over 7 bases. J lost 0 bases, V lost 3 bases, and 5 bases had no gene match. CDR1 and CDR2 (germline): MDHEN, SYDVKM. The CDR3 totals 15 residues. CDR3 region: CASSFGRDSSYEQYF. The DNA of the CDR3 is TGTGCCAGCAGTTTCGGAAGGGACAGCTCCTACGAGCAGTACTTC.

The gene calls are TRBV29-1 and TRBJ2-3; 8 bases agree with TRBD2. CDR1 SQVTM and CDR2 ANQGSEA come from the germline V gene. Trimming cost V 6 bases and J 2 bases; bases outside gene matches: 10. The CDR3 runs to 15 residues. CDR3 sequence: CSVPTLAGPTDTQYF. The CDR3 region has the DNA TGCAGCGTCCCCACCTTAGCGGGACCCACAGATACGCAGTATTTT.

The chain employs TRBV28 and TRBJ2-1; tentative D call: TRBD2 (6 bases). Germline assignment: CDR1 MDHEN and CDR2 SYDVKM. The V end was cut by 4 bases, the J end by 15 bases, with 25 bases between. The CDR3 loop spans 15 amino acids. The CDR3 loop is CASSYFRGGVLDSFF. CDR3 bases: TGTGCCAGCAGTTATTTTCGCGGAGGGGTCCTAGACTCGTTCTTC.

Only a few counts were recorded for this clone. The rearrangement uses TRBV7-9 and TRBJ1-2; 9 bases match TRBD1. CDR3 size: 15 residues. Trimming cost V 5 bases and J 2 bases; bases outside gene matches: 6. The germline V gene has CDR1 SEHNR and CDR2 FQNEAQ (reference sequence). The CDR3 spells CASSPRGTGNYGYTF. The CDR3 DNA sequence: TGTGCCAGCAGCCCGAGAGGGACAGGGAACTATGGCTACACCTTC.

The chain couples TRBV14 to TRBJ1-4; D gene unclear. Germline CDR1 is SGHDN and CDR2 is FVKESK. Trimming removed 2 bases from V and 8 bases from J, with 18 bases in between. The CDR3 runs 16 residues. The CDR3 sequence is CASSQNPGRDGEKLFF. The CDR3 nucleotides read TGTGCCAGCAGCCAAAACCCCGGACGGGATGGGGAAAAACTGTTTTTT.

V gene TRBV18 combines with J gene TRBJ2-1; tentative D call: TRBD2 (6 bases). The ends were cut back, 0 bases at V and 5 bases at J, with 14 bases in the middle. The V gene's germline CDR1 is KGHSH and CDR2 LQKENI. This CDR3 spans 16 amino acids. CDR3: CASSPPVGGRNNEQFF. In nucleotides, the CDR3 is TGTGCCAGCTCACCACCGGTGGGAGGCCGAAACAATGAGCAGTTCTTC.

This clone has just a few counts. V is TRBV19 and J is TRBJ1-1; D gene uncertain. The CDR3 totals 17 residues. V was pared by 6 bases and J by 2 bases, with 22 bases between. Germline V gene lookup returns CDR1 LNHDA and CDR2 SQIVND (reference sequence). The CDR3 protein is CASRSLFVGGVNTEAFF. As DNA, the CDR3 is TGTGCCAGTAGGTCTTTGTTTGTCGGCGGGGTAAACACTGAAGCTTTCTTT.

This sequence joins TRBV7-9 and TRBJ2-1; D remains unclear. Between the trimmed V and J ends, which lost 0 bases and 0 bases, there was a span of 6 bases. Germline CDR1 reads SEHNR; CDR2 reads FQNEAQ (reference sequence). The CDR3 consists of 15 residues. The CDR3 loop is CASSLAVSSYNEQFF. CDR3 bases: TGTGCCAGCAGCTTAGCGGTTAGCTCCTACAATGAGCAGTTCTTC.

This rearrangement joins TRBV5-6 to TRBJ2-7; 7 nucleotides agree with TRBD2. V trimming: 2 bases; J trimming: 2 bases; junction bases outside the gene matches: 7. In germline, CDR1 is SGHDT, CDR2 YYEEEE. The CDR3 totals 15 residues. CDR3 DNA: TGTGCCAGCAGCTTTAGGGCGGGAGCCACCTACGAGCAGTACTTC. Translation: CASSFRAGATYEQYF.